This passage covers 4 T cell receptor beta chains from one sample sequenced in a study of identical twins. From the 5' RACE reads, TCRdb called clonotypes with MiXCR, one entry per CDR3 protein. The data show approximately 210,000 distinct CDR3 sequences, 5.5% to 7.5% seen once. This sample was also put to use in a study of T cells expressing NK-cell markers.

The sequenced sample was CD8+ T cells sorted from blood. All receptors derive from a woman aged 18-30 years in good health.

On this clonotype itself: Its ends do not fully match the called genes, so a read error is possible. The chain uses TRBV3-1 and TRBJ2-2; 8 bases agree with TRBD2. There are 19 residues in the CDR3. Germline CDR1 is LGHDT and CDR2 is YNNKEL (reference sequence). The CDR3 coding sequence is TGTGCCATCAGCTTTGCCGTGGGAGCGGGGGTTTTTTGGACCGGGGAGCTGTTTTTT. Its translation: CAISFAVGAGVFWTGELFF.

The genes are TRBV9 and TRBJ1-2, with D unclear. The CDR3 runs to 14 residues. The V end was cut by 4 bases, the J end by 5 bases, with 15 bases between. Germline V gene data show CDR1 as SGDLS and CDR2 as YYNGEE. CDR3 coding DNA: TGTGCCAGCAGCCCTCAAGGCCAGCTATATGGCTACACCTTC. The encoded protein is CASSPQGQLYGYTF. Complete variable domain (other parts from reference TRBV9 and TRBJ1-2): DSGVTQTPKHLITATGQRVTLRCSPRSGDLSVYWYQQSLDQGLQFLIQYYNGEERAKGNILERFSAQQFPDLHSELNLSSLELGDSALYFCASSPQGQLYGYTFGSGTRLTVV.

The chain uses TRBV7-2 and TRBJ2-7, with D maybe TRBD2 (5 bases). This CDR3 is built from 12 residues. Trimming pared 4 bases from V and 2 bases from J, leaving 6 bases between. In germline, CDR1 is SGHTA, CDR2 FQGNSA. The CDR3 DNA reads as TGTGCCAGCAGCTGGAGGACCTACGAGCAGTACTTC. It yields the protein CASSWRTYEQYF.

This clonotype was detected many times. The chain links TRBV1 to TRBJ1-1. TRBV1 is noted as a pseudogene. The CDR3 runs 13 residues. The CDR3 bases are TGCACCAGCAGCCAAGGGGGAGGAGATGAAGCTTTCTTT. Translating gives CTSSQGGGDEAFF.